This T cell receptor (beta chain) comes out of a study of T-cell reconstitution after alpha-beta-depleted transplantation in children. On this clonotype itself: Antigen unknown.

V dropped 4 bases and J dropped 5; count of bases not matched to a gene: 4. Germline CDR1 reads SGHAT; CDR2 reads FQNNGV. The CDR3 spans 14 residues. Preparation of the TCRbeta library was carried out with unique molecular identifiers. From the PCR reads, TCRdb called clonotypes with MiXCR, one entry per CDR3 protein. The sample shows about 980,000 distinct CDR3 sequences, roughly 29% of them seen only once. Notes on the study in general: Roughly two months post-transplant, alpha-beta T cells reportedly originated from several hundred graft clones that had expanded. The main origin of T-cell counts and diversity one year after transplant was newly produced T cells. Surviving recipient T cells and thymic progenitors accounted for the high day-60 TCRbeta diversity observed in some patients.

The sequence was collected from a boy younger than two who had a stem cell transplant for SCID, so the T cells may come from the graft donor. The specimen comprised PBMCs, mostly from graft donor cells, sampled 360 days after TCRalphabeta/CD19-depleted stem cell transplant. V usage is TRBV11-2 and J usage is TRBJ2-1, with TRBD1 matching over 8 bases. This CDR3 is CASSYRTGHNEQFF. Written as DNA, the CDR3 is TGTGCCAGCAGCTATCGGACAGGGCACAATGAGCAGTTCTTC.